These 24 T cell receptor beta chains were all obtained from the same sample, sequenced in a study of blood T cell repertoires in COVID-19. Data came from immunoSEQ multiplex PCR; TCRdb stores just in-frame clones and leaves some out. The data show roughly 390,000 clones, 85% seen once. The specimen sequenced was peripheral blood. These receptors were collected from a woman under 30 with acute or convalescent COVID-19.

This clone was picked up a small number of times. The chain joins TRBV24-1 to TRBJ1-2; D not certain. CDR3 length equals 12 residues. The germline CDR1 and CDR2 sequences are KGHDR and SFDVKD. The V and J ends lost 3 bases and 5 bases respectively, with 6 bases between them. This CDR3 reads CATSDTAYGYTF. The CDR3 DNA sequence: TGTGCCACCAGTGATACAGCTTATGGCTACACCTTC.

The V call is TRBV24-1, the J call TRBJ2-3; TRBD2 agrees at 7 bases. The junction had 11 bases not matched to a gene; V was cut back by 9 bases and J by 0 bases. Germline V CDR1 and CDR2: KGHDR, SFDVKD. The CDR3 contains 16 residues. The CDR3 reads CATEGLSRRSTDTQYF. The DNA for the CDR3 is TGTGCCACCGAGGGACTAAGCCGTCGTAGCACAGATACGCAGTATTTT.

The gene calls are TRBV2 and TRBJ2-5; 8 bases are shared with TRBD1. The V gene end was trimmed by 6 bases and the J gene end by 4 bases; junction bases not matched to a gene: 4. Germline CDR1 and CDR2: SNHLY and FYNNEI. The CDR3 is 13 residues long. CDR3: CASRIQGGETQYF. The CDR3 DNA follows: TGTGCCAGCAGGATACAGGGGGGAGAGACCCAGTACTTC.

This chain links TRBV6-5 with TRBJ2-5; possible D gene TRBD1, 5 bases. V was shortened by 0 bases and J by 4 bases, with 9 bases between the two germline ends. The CDR3 runs 14 residues. CDR1 is MNHEY, CDR2 SVGAGI, per germline. CDR3 amino acids: CASSYSFRAETQYF. The DNA for the CDR3 is TGTGCCAGCAGTTACTCGTTCAGGGCAGAGACCCAGTACTTC.

The genes are TRBV6-5 and TRBJ1-1; TRBD1 agrees at 11 bases. There are 14 residues in the CDR3. The germline V gene encodes CDR1 MNHEY and CDR2 SVGAGI. The ends lost 6 bases at V and 3 bases at J; junction bases unmatched: 3. The DNA for the CDR3 is TGTGCCAGCAGAAGGGACAGGGGGGACACTGAAGCTTTCTTT. Protein: CASRRDRGDTEAFF.

The gene calls are TRBV11-3 and TRBJ1-2; no firm D call. The germline gives CDR1 SGHNT, CDR2 YENEEA. There are 14 residues in the CDR3. V shed 5 bases and J shed 3 bases, with 13 bases lying between them. CDR3 bases: TGTGCCAGCAGCCCCTGGGAGGTGCACTATGGCTACACCTTC. Residues: CASSPWEVHYGYTF.

The chain links TRBV5-1 to TRBJ1-1, with 8 nucleotides matching TRBD1. Germline CDR1 is SGHRS and CDR2 is YFSETQ. V gave up 2 bases and J gave up 5 bases; unmatched junction bases: 8. The CDR3 is made up of 15 amino acids. CDR3 bases: TGCGCCAGCAGCTTAGGTTACAGGGGGGAGACTGAAGCTTTCTTT. Its protein is CASSLGYRGETEAFF.

The V and J genes are TRBV25-1 and TRBJ1-2; D remains unclear. The length of the CDR3 is 15 residues. CDR1 and CDR2 (germline): MGHDK, SYGVNS. The germline V and J ends were trimmed by 5 bases and 0 bases, with 13 bases remaining between them. The CDR3 bases are TGTGCCAGCAGTCCACCGGGTCGAGCTAACTATGGCTACACCTTC. It yields the protein CASSPPGRANYGYTF.

The CDR3, as DNA: TGTGCCAGCCTTAGCACAGATACGCAGTATTTT. Residues: CASLSTDTQYF. V is TRBV27 and J is TRBJ2-3; unclear D gene. CDR3 length equals 11 residues. The germline CDR1 and CDR2 sequences are MNHEY and SMNVEV (reference sequence). Trimming cost V 8 bases and J 0 bases, with 3 bases left between them.

The chain is built from TRBV27 and TRBJ2-5, with 10 positions matching TRBD2. CDR1 is MNHEY, CDR2 SMNVEV, per germline (reference sequence). The CDR3 covers 13 residues. The V and J ends lost 8 bases and 4 bases, in that order; junction bases with no gene match: 4. For the CDR3, the DNA is TGTGCCAGCCCTAGCGGGAGATTAGAGACCCAGTACTTC. Translated, it gives CASPSGRLETQYF.

This clone was recorded only once. This rearrangement joins TRBV5-5 to TRBJ2-5, with a weak D call TRBD2 (5 bases). Germline values: CDR1 SGHKS, CDR2 YYEKEE (reference sequence). Trimming stripped 4 bases from V and 4 bases from J, with 11 bases between. The CDR3 has 13 residues. CDR3 nucleotides: TGTGCCAGCAGCCCTAGCCCTCCAGAGACCCAGTACTTC. Protein: CASSPSPPETQYF. Complete variable domain (other parts from reference TRBV5-5 and TRBJ2-5): DAGVTQSPTHLIKTRGQQVTLRCSPISGHKSVSWYQQVLGQGPQFIFQYYEKEERGRGNFPDRFSARQFPNYSSELNVNALLLGDSALYLCASSPSPPETQYFGPGTRLLVL.

V is TRBV11-2 and J is TRBJ2-1, with 12 bases aligning to TRBD2. This CDR3 comprises 16 residues. Germline V lookup: CDR1 SGHAT, CDR2 FQNNGV. V dropped 1 base and J dropped 8; count of bases not matched to a gene: 6. The CDR3 DNA sequence: TGTGCCAGCAGCTTAGGAGGACTAGCGGGAAGGGATGAGCAGTTCTTC. Its translation is CASSLGGLAGRDEQFF.

The J gene is TRBJ2-3, the V gene TRBV7-9, with TRBD2 matching over 8 bases. The CDR3 consists of 15 residues. After removal of 4 bases from V and 7 bases from J, the junction contained 10 bases not matched to a gene. Germline CDR1 SEHNR, CDR2 FQNEAQ (reference sequence). CDR3 amino acids: CASSSRAGELNTQYF. As DNA, the CDR3 is TGTGCCAGCAGCTCGCGAGCGGGGGAGTTAAATACGCAGTATTTT.

The chain recombines TRBV7-9 with TRBJ2-3; TRBD2 is a possible D gene (6 bases). The V gene lost 4 bases and the J gene lost 0 bases, with 17 bases spanning the gap. Germline values: CDR1 SEHNR, CDR2 FQNEAQ (reference sequence). The CDR3 spans 17 residues. The CDR3 spells CASSSSVGGRSTDTQYF. The CDR3 coding sequence is TGTGCCAGCAGCTCCTCCGTTGGGGGGAGGAGCACAGATACGCAGTATTTT.

The chain joins TRBV3-1 (or the pseudogene TRBV3-2) to TRBJ2-7; 9 nucleotides line up with TRBD1. The CDR3 consists of 15 residues. V was pared by 3 bases and J by 3 bases, with 6 bases of the junction left unmatched. Germline CDR1 and CDR2: LGHDT and YNNKEL (reference sequence). Here the CDR3 reads CASSHRDRDDYEQYF. The CDR3 DNA sequence: TGTGCCAGCAGCCACCGGGACAGGGATGACTACGAGCAGTACTTC.

The chain recombines TRBV2 with TRBJ2-1; 9 positions match TRBD2. Trimming took 6 bases from V and 5 from J; bases not matched to a gene: 8. Germline CDR1 SNHLY, CDR2 FYNNEI. There are 15 residues in the CDR3. The DNA of the CDR3 is TGTGCCAGCAGCGGTCTGAGCGGGGGGCACAATGAGCAGTTCTTC. Its translation is CASSGLSGGHNEQFF.

This sequence joins TRBV5-1 and TRBJ2-3; maybe TRBD2 (5 bases). Germline values: CDR1 SGHRS, CDR2 YFSETQ. CDR3 length: 15 amino acids. Trimming took 0 bases from V and 2 from J, leaving 10 bases between them. The CDR3 coding sequence is TGCGCCAGCAGCTTGGCCCGGACTGTCACAGATACGCAGTATTTT. Translation: CASSLARTVTDTQYF.

The chain links TRBV7-6 to TRBJ1-2, with a tentative D call TRBD1 (5 bases). Germline CDR1 and CDR2: SGHVS and FNYEAQ. The germline V and J ends were trimmed by 1 base and 7 bases, with 22 bases remaining between them. CDR3 length equals 17 residues. CDR3 protein: CASSLVPVTGSVSGYTF. The CDR3 DNA is TGTGCCAGCAGCTTAGTCCCAGTCACAGGCTCCGTGAGTGGCTACACCTTC.

This chain links TRBV15 with TRBJ1-1; no definite D call. V dropped 4 bases and J dropped 2 bases, with 5 bases sitting between them. This CDR3 has 12 amino acids. Germline V gives CDR1 LNHNV, CDR2 YYDKDF (reference sequence). The DNA for the CDR3 is TGTGCCACCAGCACCCAAAACACTGAAGCTTTCTTT. It codes for CATSTQNTEAFF.

V and J are TRBV13 and TRBJ2-4, with TRBD2 matching over 11 bases. J lost 8 bases, V lost 3 bases, and 3 bases had no gene match. CDR3 length: 14 amino acids. The germline V gene has CDR1 PRHDT and CDR2 FYEKMQ (reference sequence). The CDR3 is CASSLLGLADIQYF. The CDR3 nucleotides are TGTGCCAGCAGCTTGTTGGGACTAGCGGACATTCAGTACTTC.

The sample holds a few counts of this clone. This chain connects TRBV9 to TRBJ1-6; D gene uncertain. Germline assignment: CDR1 SGDLS and CDR2 YYNGEE. CDR3 length equals 14 residues. Between the trimmed V and J ends, which lost 0 bases and 13 bases, there was a span of 14 bases. The CDR3 spells CASSVAVDGSPLHF. DNA of the CDR3: TGTGCCAGCAGCGTAGCGGTGGATGGGAGCCCCCTCCACTTT.

The gene calls are TRBV4-1 and TRBJ2-7; D is perhaps TRBD2 (5 bases). The CDR3 totals 13 residues. Trimming left V 5 bases short and J 1 base short, with 9 bases between. The germline gives CDR1 MGHRA, CDR2 YSYEKL. For the CDR3, the DNA is TGCGCCAGCAGCTGGGAGTTATCCTACGAGCAGTACTTC. It specifies CASSWELSYEQYF.

The rearrangement uses TRBV3-1 (or the pseudogene TRBV3-2) and TRBJ1-1; a weak D match, TRBD1 (5 bases). Per germline, CDR1 LGHDT and CDR2 YNNKEL (reference sequence). The CDR3 is 14 amino acids. V lost 0 bases and J 6 bases, leaving 11 bases between the germline ends. The CDR3: CASSQDFGGAEAFF. CDR3 in DNA: TGTGCCAGCAGCCAAGATTTCGGGGGGGCTGAAGCTTTCTTT.

This clone was detected only a few times. The genes are TRBV7-9 and TRBJ1-1; D remains unclear. The CDR3 is 15 amino acids. The V end was cut by 3 bases, the J end by 5 bases, with 16 bases between. Germline V lookup: CDR1 SEHNR, CDR2 FQNEAQ (reference sequence). This chain's CDR3 is CASSLLLRVWTEAFF. The CDR3, as DNA: TGTGCCAGCAGCTTGTTGCTGAGGGTATGGACTGAAGCTTTCTTT.